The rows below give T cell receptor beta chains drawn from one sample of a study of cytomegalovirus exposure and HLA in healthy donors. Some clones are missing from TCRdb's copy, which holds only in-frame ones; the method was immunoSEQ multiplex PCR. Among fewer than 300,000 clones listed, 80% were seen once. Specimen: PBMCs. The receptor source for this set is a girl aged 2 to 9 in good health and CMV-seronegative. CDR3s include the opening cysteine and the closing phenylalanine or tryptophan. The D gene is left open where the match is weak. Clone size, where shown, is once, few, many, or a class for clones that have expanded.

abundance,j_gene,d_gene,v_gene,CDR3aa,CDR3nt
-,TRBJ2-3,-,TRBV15,CATSRDEETDTQYF,TGTGCCACCAGCAGAGATGAGGAGACAGATACGCAGTATTTT
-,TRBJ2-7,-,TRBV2,CASPGGRAPARQYF,TGTGCCAGCCCTGGGGGCAGGGCCCCAGCCAGGCAGTACTTC
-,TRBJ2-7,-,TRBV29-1,CSVFRSGEQYF,TGCAGCGTTTTTCGGAGTGGCGAGCAGTACTTC
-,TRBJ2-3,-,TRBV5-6,CASSLIEVQSTSTDTQYF,TGTGCCAGCAGCTTAATAGAAGTACAGTCAACTAGCACAGATACGCAGTATTTT
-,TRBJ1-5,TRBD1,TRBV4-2,CASSQAMGQGNQPQHF,TGTGCCAGCAGCCAAGCGATGGGACAGGGTAATCAGCCCCAGCATTTT
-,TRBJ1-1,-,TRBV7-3,CASSSQQNTEAFF,TGTGCCAGCAGCTCACAGCAGAACACTGAAGCTTTCTTT
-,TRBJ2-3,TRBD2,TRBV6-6,CASSKGTSGAPDTQYF,TGTGCCAGCAGTAAGGGGACTAGCGGGGCCCCAGATACGCAGTATTTT
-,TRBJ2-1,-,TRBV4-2,CASSQGGGEQFF,TGTGCCAGCAGCCAAGGAGGTGGGGAGCAGTTCTTC
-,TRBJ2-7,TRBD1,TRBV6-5,CASRRNRGTYEQYF,TGTGCCAGCAGACGAAACAGGGGGACTTACGAGCAGTACTTC
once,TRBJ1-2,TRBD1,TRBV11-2,CASSLGQWNRGYGYTF,TGTGCCAGCAGCTTGGGACAGTGGAATAGGGGCTATGGCTACACCTTC
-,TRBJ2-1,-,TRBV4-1,CASSQPLAGTKRNEQFF,TGCGCCAGCAGCCAACCCCTGGCCGGGACAAAACGAAATGAGCAGTTCTTC
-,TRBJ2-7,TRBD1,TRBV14,CASSLLPGQVYPPSYEQYF,TGTGCCAGCAGCCTCTTACCGGGACAGGTATACCCACCCTCCTACGAGCAGTACTTC
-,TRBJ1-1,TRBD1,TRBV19,CASSNPQATGGLTEAFF,TGTGCCAGTAGTAACCCTCAAGCAACAGGGGGCTTGACTGAAGCTTTCTTT
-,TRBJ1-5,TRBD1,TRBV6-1,CASIQQGSSNQPQHF,TGTGCCAGCATCCAACAGGGGAGCAGCAATCAGCCCCAGCATTTT
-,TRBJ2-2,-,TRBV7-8,CASSFLAPGELFF,TGTGCCAGCAGCTTTCTAGCGCCCGGGGAGCTGTTTTTT
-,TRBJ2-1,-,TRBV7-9,CSSSSVGAGALF,-
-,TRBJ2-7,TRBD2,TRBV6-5,CASSYGLADPYEQYF,TGTGCCAGCAGTTATGGACTAGCGGACCCCTACGAGCAGTACTTC